This T cell receptor beta chain was observed in a study of cytomegalovirus exposure and HLA in healthy donors. In the study overall: A previous analysis identified around 120 million unique TCR beta sequences derived from around 180 million T cells.

With respect to this clone: The antigen is undetermined.

Findings of the study overall: Reportedly, cytomegalovirus status was diagnosed with high sensitivity and specificity. In a later analysis, CMV-associated beta chains were mostly HLA-associated, it appeared.

Per the germline V gene, CDR1 is SGHTA and CDR2 is FQGTGA. This CDR3 contains 13 residues. V lost 3 bases, J lost 7 bases, and 5 bases stayed unmatched. In the PCR, 60 Vbeta and 13 Jbeta primers were used. TCRdb's table, derived via immunoSEQ multiplex PCR, lists solely in-frame clones and lacks some. Of about 160,000 clones listed, more than 75% are singletons. This receptor was identified in a man aged 18 to 29 in good health and CMV-seropositive. The sequenced sample consisted of PBMCs. The V and J genes are TRBV7-3 and TRBJ1-2; 7 bases are shared with TRBD1. CDR3 region: CASSLDRDSGYTF. DNA of the CDR3: TGTGCCAGCAGCTTGGACCGGGACAGTGGCTACACCTTC. The complete variable domain, with remaining parts taken from reference TRBV7-3 and TRBJ1-2, reads GAGVSQTPSNKVTEKGKYVELRCDPISGHTALYWYRQSLGQGPEFLIYFQGTGAADDSGLPNDRFFAVRPEGSVSTLKIQRTERGDSAVYLCASSLDRDSGYTFGSGTRLTVV.